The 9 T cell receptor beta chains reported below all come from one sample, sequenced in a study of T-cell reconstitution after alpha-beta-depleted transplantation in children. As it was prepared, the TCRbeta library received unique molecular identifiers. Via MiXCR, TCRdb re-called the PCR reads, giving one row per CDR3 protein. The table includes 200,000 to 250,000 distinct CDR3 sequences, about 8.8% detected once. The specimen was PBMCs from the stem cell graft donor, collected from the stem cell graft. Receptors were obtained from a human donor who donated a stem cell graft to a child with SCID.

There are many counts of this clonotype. The CDR3 sequence is CASSSPRGPYNEQFF. The CDR3 nucleotides read TGTGCCAGCAGCTCCCCCCGGGGACCCTACAATGAGCAGTTCTTC. The chain combines TRBV11-2 with TRBJ2-1; D is possibly TRBD1 or TRBD2 (5 bases each). The CDR3 totals 15 residues. V lost 4 bases and J 2 bases, leaving 12 bases between the germline ends. Germline CDR1 and CDR2: SGHAT and FQNNGV.

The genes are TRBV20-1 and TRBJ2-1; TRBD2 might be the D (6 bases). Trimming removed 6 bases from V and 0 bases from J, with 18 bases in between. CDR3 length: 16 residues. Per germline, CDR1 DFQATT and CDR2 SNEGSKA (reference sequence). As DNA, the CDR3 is TGCAGTGCCAGGAGCCAGGCGGGGAGCTCCTACAATGAGCAGTTCTTC. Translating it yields CSARSQAGSSYNEQFF.

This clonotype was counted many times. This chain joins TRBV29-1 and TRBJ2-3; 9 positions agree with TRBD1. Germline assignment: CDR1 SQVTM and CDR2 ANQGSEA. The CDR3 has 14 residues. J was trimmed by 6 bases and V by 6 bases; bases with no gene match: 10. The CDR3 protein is CSVGQGEVSDTQYF. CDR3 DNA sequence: TGCAGCGTGGGACAGGGAGAAGTGTCTGATACGCAGTATTTT.

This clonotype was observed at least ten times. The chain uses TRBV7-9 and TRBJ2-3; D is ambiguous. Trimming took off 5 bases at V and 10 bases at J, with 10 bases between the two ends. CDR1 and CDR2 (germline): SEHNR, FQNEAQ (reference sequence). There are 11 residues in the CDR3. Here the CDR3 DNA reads TGTGCCAGCAGCGACCCGGTCCCGCAGTATTTT. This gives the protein CASSDPVPQYF.

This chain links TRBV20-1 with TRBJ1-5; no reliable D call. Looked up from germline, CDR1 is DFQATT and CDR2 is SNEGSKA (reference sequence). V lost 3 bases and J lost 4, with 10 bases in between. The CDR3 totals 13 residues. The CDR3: CSASHVQNQPQHF. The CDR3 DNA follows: TGCAGTGCTAGTCACGTCCAAAATCAGCCCCAGCATTTT.

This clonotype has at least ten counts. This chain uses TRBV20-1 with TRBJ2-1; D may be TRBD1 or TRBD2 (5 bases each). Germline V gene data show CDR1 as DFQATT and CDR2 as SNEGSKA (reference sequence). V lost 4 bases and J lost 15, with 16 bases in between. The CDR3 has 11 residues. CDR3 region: CSATLVGEMFF. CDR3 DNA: TGCAGTGCTACGTTAGTGGGGGAGATGTTCTTC.

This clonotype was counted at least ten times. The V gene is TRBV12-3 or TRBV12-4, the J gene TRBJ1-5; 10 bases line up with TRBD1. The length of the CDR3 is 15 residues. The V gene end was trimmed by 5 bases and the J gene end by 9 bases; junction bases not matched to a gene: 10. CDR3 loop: CASSTGTGASRPQHF. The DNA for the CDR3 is TGTGCCAGCAGTACCGGGACAGGGGCTTCTCGGCCCCAGCATTTT.

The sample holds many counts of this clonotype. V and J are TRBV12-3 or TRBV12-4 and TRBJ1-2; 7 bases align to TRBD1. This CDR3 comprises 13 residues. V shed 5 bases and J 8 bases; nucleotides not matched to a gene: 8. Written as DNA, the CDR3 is TGTGCCAGCAGTCGGACAGGAGCTATGGGCTACACCTTC. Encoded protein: CASSRTGAMGYTF.

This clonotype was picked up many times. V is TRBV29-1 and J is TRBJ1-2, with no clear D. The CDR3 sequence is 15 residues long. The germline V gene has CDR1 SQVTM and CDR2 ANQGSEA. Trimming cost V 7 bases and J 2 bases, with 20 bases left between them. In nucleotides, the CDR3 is TGCAGCGCCCTCATACCGGGCAGGTCCAACTATGGCTACACCTTC. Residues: CSALIPGRSNYGYTF.